Presented here are 32 T cell receptor beta chains from one specimen sequenced in a study of response to subunit inactivated influenza vaccine. TCRdb recomputed calls from the RT-PCR reads with MiXCR, one row per CDR3 protein. Of some 640,000 distinct CDR3 sequences in the sample, approximately 14% are singletons; the top ten hold 6% to 8%. The specimen was PBMCs from blood, collected around 15 days before vaccination. Receptors were obtained from a man in his forties or fifties who received an inactivated influenza vaccine.

The chain has TRBV6-5 and TRBJ2-7; 7 bases align to TRBD1. V was clipped by 4 bases and J by 9 bases; unmatched bases: 12. CDR1 MNHEY and CDR2 SVGAGI come from the germline V gene. The CDR3 consists of 14 residues. In nucleotides, the CDR3 is TGTGCCAGCAGTTCACAGGGGACGACCCACAGGCAGTACTTC. Protein product: CASSSQGTTHRQYF.

This chain joins TRBV9 and TRBJ2-1; 10 nucleotides align to TRBD1. CDR3 size: 16 residues. CDR1 and CDR2 from the germline V gene are SGDLS and YYNGEE. The V segment lost 8 bases and the J segment 0 bases; nucleotides outside the gene matches: 8. The CDR3 loop reads CASWDRGPNSYNEQFF. CDR3 bases: TGTGCCAGTTGGGACAGGGGACCTAACTCCTACAATGAGCAGTTCTTC. Drawing the rest from reference TRBV9 and TRBJ2-1, the complete variable domain is DSGVTQTPKHLITATGQRVTLRCSPRSGDLSVYWYQQSLDQGLQFLIQYYNGEERAKGNILERFSAQQFPDLHSELNLSSLELGDSALYFCASWDRGPNSYNEQFFGPGTRLTVL.

In its sample, this clonotype was seen a few times. The chain employs TRBV4-2 and TRBJ1-5, with 8 bases aligning to TRBD1. This CDR3 contains 17 residues. J was trimmed by 7 bases and V by 0 bases; bases with no gene match: 11. The germline V gene encodes CDR1 LGHNA and CDR2 YNFKEQ. CDR3 loop: CASSQDLADRAFQPQHF. In DNA form, the CDR3 reads TGTGCCAGCAGCCAAGATCTCGCGGACAGGGCGTTCCAGCCCCAGCATTTT.

The chain carries TRBV7-2 and TRBJ2-7; no clear D gene. The CDR3 runs 13 residues. The germline gives CDR1 SGHTA, CDR2 FQGNSA. V was trimmed by 2 bases and J by 2 bases, leaving 7 bases between them. CDR3 coding DNA: TGTGCCAGCAGCTTACAGCAGACCTACGAGCAGTACTTC. It translates to CASSLQQTYEQYF.

A remark on this clonotype: This may be a read error: a much more frequent sequence differs by one nucleotide. The gene calls are TRBV3-1 and TRBJ2-5, with 8 positions matching TRBD2. CDR3 length: 15 residues. Germline CDR1 and CDR2: LGHDT and YNNKEL (reference sequence). For the CDR3, the DNA is TGTGCCAGCTGCCAGGTCGGACTAGCCCAAGAGACCCAGTACTTC. Its translation: CASCQVGLAQETQYF.

The sample holds many counts of this clonotype. This sequence joins TRBV12-3 or TRBV12-4 and TRBJ1-3; D gene ambiguous. V shed 0 bases and J shed 3 bases, with 3 bases lying between them. This CDR3 contains 13 residues. CDR3 bases: TGTGCCAGCAGTTTAGCGGTTGGAAACACCATATATTTT. It translates to CASSLAVGNTIYF.

V and J are TRBV7-2 and TRBJ2-7; the D gene is possibly TRBD1 (6 bases). CDR3 length equals 16 residues. V was shortened by 5 bases and J by 0 bases, with 17 bases between the two germline ends. Germline values: CDR1 SGHTA, CDR2 FQGNSA. CDR3 amino acids: CASSGGLGAASYEQYF. The CDR3 DNA is TGTGCCAGCAGCGGGGGCCTCGGGGCAGCCTCCTACGAGCAGTACTTC.

The rearrangement uses TRBV25-1 and TRBJ2-2, with 7 bases identical to TRBD1. Per germline, CDR1 MGHDK and CDR2 SYGVNS. After removal of 8 bases from V and 3 bases from J, the junction contained 6 bases not matched to a gene. This CDR3 region has 14 residues. For the CDR3, the DNA is TGTGCCAGCGGATCGACAGGGTACACCGGGGAGCTGTTTTTT. Translated: CASGSTGYTGELFF.

The chain recombines TRBV5-6 with TRBJ2-7, with 12 bases aligning to TRBD2. Germline V gene data show CDR1 as SGHDT and CDR2 as YYEEEE. This CDR3 region has 15 residues. With V trimmed by 5 bases and J by 3 bases, 6 bases remained unmatched. The CDR3 spells CASRPTGLAGYEQYF. CDR3 nucleotide sequence: TGTGCCAGCAGACCGACGGGACTAGCGGGCTACGAGCAGTACTTC.

This clonotype was detected a few times. The chain is built from TRBV4-3 and TRBJ1-3; D might be TRBD1 (6 bases). Germline CDR1 reads LGHNA; CDR2 reads YSLEER. The CDR3 runs 15 residues. Trimming took off 2 bases at V and 0 bases at J, with 8 bases between the two ends. The CDR3 coding sequence is TGCGCCAGCAGCCAAACAGGGTACTCTGGAAACACCATATATTTT. Its protein is CASSQTGYSGNTIYF.

The sample holds a few counts of this clonotype. The gene calls are TRBV4-2 and TRBJ2-5, with 10 bases aligning to TRBD2. Trimming removed 3 bases from V and 5 bases from J; junction bases left unmatched: 9. CDR1 and CDR2 from the germline V gene are LGHNA and YNFKEQ. CDR3 size: 16 residues. Here the CDR3 reads CASSQNGLAVPETQYF. The CDR3 DNA reads as TGTGCCAGCAGCCAGAACGGACTAGCGGTTCCCGAGACCCAGTACTTC.

The chain has TRBV27 and TRBJ1-2; weak D call: TRBD1 (6 bases). Germline lookup yields CDR1 MNHEY and CDR2 SMNVEV (reference sequence). CDR3 length equals 13 residues. Trimming removed 3 bases from V and 9 bases from J, with 14 bases in between. The CDR3 coding sequence is TGTGCCAGCAGTTTCCAGGGGTCCGCCAGCTACACCTTC. This encodes CASSFQGSASYTF.

The chain joins TRBV24-1 to TRBJ2-5; tentatively, D is TRBD1 (6 bases). The CDR3 consists of 15 residues. The germline gives CDR1 KGHDR, CDR2 SFDVKD. V shed 3 bases and J shed 0 bases, with 10 bases lying between them. The CDR3 region is CATSDRTDYQETQYF. The CDR3 DNA follows: TGTGCCACCAGTGATCGGACAGACTACCAAGAGACCCAGTACTTC.

This clonotype was seen more than once but under ten times. The chain joins TRBV15 to TRBJ1-5; D unresolved. CDR3 size: 14 residues. V lost 5 bases, J lost 0 bases, and 8 bases lay in between. Per germline, CDR1 LNHNV and CDR2 YYDKDF (reference sequence). CDR3 DNA: TGTGCCACCAGCCCTCGGTATAGCAATCAGCCCCAGCATTTT. Residues: CATSPRYSNQPQHF.

The J gene is TRBJ1-1, the V gene TRBV10-3, with no clear D. The CDR3 runs to 12 residues. V was trimmed by 10 bases and J by 5 bases, leaving 14 bases between them. Germline V lookup: CDR1 ENHRY, CDR2 SYGVKD. The CDR3 reads CATMSWGTEAFF. The CDR3 DNA reads TGTGCCACGATGAGTTGGGGAACTGAAGCTTTCTTT.

This clonotype was observed a few times. The chain is built from TRBV6-1 and TRBJ2-5, with 12 positions matching TRBD2. The CDR3 covers 17 residues. Trimming cost V 5 bases and J 5 bases; bases outside gene matches: 12. Per the germline V gene, CDR1 is MNHNS and CDR2 is SASEGT. Here the CDR3 DNA reads TGTGCCAGCAGTCCCTCCATACTAGCGGGGGGCCAGGAGACCCAGTACTTC. It is translated as CASSPSILAGGQETQYF.

The chain is built from TRBV7-9 and TRBJ2-5; perhaps TRBD1 as D (7 bases). With 5 bases removed from V and 13 bases from J, the gap between germline ends came to 23 bases. CDR3 length equals 14 residues. Per the germline V gene, CDR1 is SEHNR and CDR2 is FQNEAQ (reference sequence). The CDR3 here is CASSQIYRTGEAYF. CDR3 nucleotide sequence: TGTGCCAGCAGCCAAATTTATCGTACAGGGGAGGCGTACTTC.

V gene TRBV20-1 combines with J gene TRBJ1-1, with D tentatively TRBD1 (6 bases). Germline loops: CDR1 DFQATT, CDR2 SNEGSKA (reference sequence). There are 12 residues in the CDR3. The V and J ends lost 3 bases and 7 bases respectively, with 12 bases between them. The CDR3 here is CSASPGTIEAFF. The CDR3 coding sequence is TGCAGTGCTAGCCCCGGGACAATTGAAGCTTTCTTT.

This clonotype was seen a few times. The rearrangement uses TRBV20-1 and TRBJ2-1, with TRBD2 identical over 12 bases. The CDR3 has 16 amino acids. With 2 bases clipped from V and 4 bases from J, the junction kept 6 bases outside the gene matches. In germline, CDR1 is DFQATT, CDR2 SNEGSKA (reference sequence). The CDR3 nucleotides are TGCAGTGCTAGAAATCCTACTAGCGGGGGGTACAATGAGCAGTTCTTC. Translating gives CSARNPTSGGYNEQFF.

This chain joins TRBV7-9 and TRBJ1-6, with 8 bases fitting TRBD1. The CDR3 loop spans 14 amino acids. The germline gives CDR1 SEHNR, CDR2 FQNEAQ (reference sequence). The V and J ends lost 5 bases and 11 bases, in that order; junction bases with no gene match: 8. The CDR3 is CASSQDRDLAPLHF. The CDR3 nucleotides read TGTGCCAGCAGCCAGGACAGGGATCTAGCACCCCTCCACTTT.

V is TRBV5-6 and J is TRBJ2-3, with 11 bases matching TRBD2. J gave up 4 bases and V 2 bases, and 3 bases lay outside the gene matches. CDR3 length: 15 amino acids. Germline lookup yields CDR1 SGHDT and CDR2 YYEEEE. As DNA, the CDR3 is TGTGCCAGCAGCTTACGACTAGCGGGGCCAGATACGCAGTATTTT. Translation gives CASSLRLAGPDTQYF.

V gene TRBV7-3 combines with J gene TRBJ2-2; unclear D gene. Trimming stripped 1 base from V and 8 bases from J, with 5 bases between. This CDR3 comprises 12 residues. Germline CDR1 reads SGHTA; CDR2 reads FQGTGA. In nucleotides, the CDR3 is TGTGCCAGCAGCTTAATTCAAGGGGAGCTGTTTTTT. Protein sequence: CASSLIQGELFF. Full variable domain (rest looked up from reference TRBV7-3 and TRBJ2-2): GAGVSQTPSNKVTEKGKYVELRCDPISGHTALYWYRQSLGQGPEFLIYFQGTGAADDSGLPNDRFFAVRPEGSVSTLKIQRTERGDSAVYLCASSLIQGELFFGEGSRLTVL.

The chain is built from TRBV7-2 and TRBJ2-1, with D hard to call. The CDR3 is made up of 11 amino acids. Germline V lookup: CDR1 SGHTA, CDR2 FQGNSA. V lost 5 bases and J lost 8, with 7 bases in between. CDR3 region: CASSAFYEQFF. The CDR3 bases are TGTGCCAGCAGCGCGTTTTATGAGCAGTTCTTC.

A few counts support this clonotype. J is TRBJ2-7 and V is TRBV7-6, with 7 bases identical to TRBD2. The V segment lost 1 base and the J segment 0 bases; nucleotides outside the gene matches: 6. The CDR3 spans 16 residues. From germline, CDR1 is SGHVS and CDR2 FNYEAQ. DNA for the CDR3: TGTGCCAGCAGCTTAGGGGGGGGGTTCCCCTCCTACGAGCAGTACTTC. Amino acids: CASSLGGGFPSYEQYF.

This clonotype was found many times. V is TRBV30 and J is TRBJ2-6, with D perhaps TRBD2 (5 bases). V was clipped by 3 bases and J by 1 base, with 22 bases between them. The CDR3 is 19 amino acids. Germline CDR1 GTSNPN, CDR2 SVGIG (reference sequence). The CDR3 DNA is TGTGCCTGGAGGGAAGAGGGAGTTGTTAGACTTTCTGGGGCCAACGTCCTGACTTTC. Translation gives CAWREEGVVRLSGANVLTF.

In its sample, this clonotype was seen a few times. The chain's CDR3 is CASSVDRPGNTIYF. CDR3 nucleotide sequence: TGTGCCAGCAGCGTAGACAGGCCTGGAAACACCATATATTTT. This chain links TRBV9 with TRBJ1-3; weak D call: TRBD1 (5 bases). The CDR3 is 14 amino acids. Germline assignment: CDR1 SGDLS and CDR2 YYNGEE. V was cut by 0 bases and J by 2 bases, with 6 bases left in between.

The V call is TRBV20-1, the J call TRBJ2-7; 12 bases fit TRBD2. The CDR3 has 15 amino acids. Looked up from germline, CDR1 is DFQATT and CDR2 is SNEGSKA (reference sequence). Trimming at V came to 3 bases and at J to 2 bases, leaving 5 bases not matched to a gene. The CDR3 nucleotides read TGCAGTGCTAGGTTGACTAGCGGGGGACCCTACGAGCAGTACTTC. This translates into CSARLTSGGPYEQYF.

The chain combines TRBV9 with TRBJ1-1, with D perhaps TRBD1 (5 bases). V lost 3 bases and J lost 1, with 7 bases in between. Germline CDR1 SGDLS, CDR2 YYNGEE. The CDR3 contains 13 residues. CDR3 amino acids: CASSGGANTEAFF. CDR3 sequence (DNA): TGTGCCAGCAGCGGTGGGGCGAACACTGAAGCTTTCTTT.

This chain connects TRBV15 to TRBJ2-5, with D possibly matching TRBD1 (5 bases). The CDR3 length is 15 residues. Germline V gene data show CDR1 as LNHNV and CDR2 as YYDKDF (reference sequence). Trimming removed 0 bases from V and 2 bases from J, with 10 bases in between. The CDR3 DNA reads as TGTGCCACCAGCAGAGATTGGGGCAGTCAAGAGACCCAGTACTTC. Protein product: CATSRDWGSQETQYF.

This clonotype was observed a few times. The CDR3 DNA reads TGTGCCAGCAGCTCGGACAAGAACACCGGGGAGCTGTTTTTT. Encoded protein: CASSSDKNTGELFF. This sequence joins TRBV7-9 and TRBJ2-2; tentatively, D is TRBD1 (5 bases). Germline lookup yields CDR1 SEHNR and CDR2 FQNEAQ (reference sequence). V was cut by 4 bases and J by 1 base, with 7 bases left in between. This CDR3 is built from 14 residues.

The chain carries TRBV11-2 and TRBJ1-1, with a tentative D call TRBD1 (6 bases). V was pared by 5 bases and J by 10 bases, with 20 bases between. This CDR3 is built from 14 residues. CDR1 SGHAT and CDR2 FQNNGV come from the germline V gene. In DNA form, the CDR3 reads TGTGCCAGCAGCCCAGGGCTTCTAGGGGGGGGAGCTTTCTTT. As protein: CASSPGLLGGGAFF.

The chain combines TRBV7-3 with TRBJ1-2; D is ambiguous. The ends were cut back, 1 base at V and 6 bases at J, with 12 bases in the middle. The CDR3 has 14 residues. Germline V lookup: CDR1 SGHTA, CDR2 FQGTGA. Here the CDR3 DNA reads TGTGCCAGCAGCTTAAAGGGATATAGGCATGGCTACACCTTC. Encoded protein: CASSLKGYRHGYTF. Full variable domain (missing parts from reference TRBV7-3 and TRBJ1-2): GAGVSQTPSNKVTEKGKYVELRCDPISGHTALYWYRQSLGQGPEFLIYFQGTGAADDSGLPNDRFFAVRPEGSVSTLKIQRTERGDSAVYLCASSLKGYRHGYTFGSGTRLTVV.